The table lists the clone carrying this T cell receptor (beta chain) with a few counts. Here immunoSEQ multiplex PCR was the method, and the copy in TCRdb shows in-frame clones only, minus some. The sample holds fewer than 120,000 clones, approximately 89% seen once. CDR1 and CDR2 (germline): SGHTA, FQGNSA. CDR3 size: 14 residues. V lost 5 bases to trimming and J lost 5 bases; unmatched junction nucleotides: 8. This entry belongs to a study of cytomegalovirus exposure and HLA in healthy donors. The clonotype was recovered from a woman aged 18 to 35 in good health and CMV-seronegative. Sequences were obtained from PBMCs. The genes are TRBV7-2 and TRBJ2-5; 7 bases match TRBD1. In DNA, the CDR3 is TGTGCCAGCAGCAGAGACAGGGTTGGGGAGACCCAGTACTTC. Translated, it gives CASSRDRVGETQYF. Full variable domain (rest looked up from reference TRBV7-2 and TRBJ2-5): GAGVSQSPSNKVTEKGKDVELRCDPISGHTALYWYRQSLGQGLEFLIYFQGNSAPDKSGLPSDRFSAERTGGSVSTLTIQRTQQEDSAVYLCASSRDRVGETQYFGPGTRLLVL.